This T cell receptor beta chain comes out of a study of TIL therapy for anti-PD-1-resistant metastatic lung cancer. Study-level information: Tumors carried a median roughly 1.5 non-synonymous mutations per megabase. Whole-study findings and limits: Infused TIL clonotypes partially replaced the baseline blood repertoire, then decayed over months.

Time point meaning: pre-treatment sample, taken before nivolumab and TIL therapy. Sequencing used immunoSEQ v3. The protocol was immunoSEQ multiplex PCR, while the TCRdb copy is restricted to in-frame clones and leaves out a portion. The profile shows 50,000 or so clones, 79% of them singletons. The V end lost 3 bases, the J end lost 4 bases, and 10 bases lay between the germline ends. CDR1 is LNHDA and CDR2 is SQIVND in the germline V gene (reference sequence). The CDR3 totals 14 residues. This clone was found a few times. What it binds is unknown. The TCR originated in a woman aged 25-85 years with non-small cell lung cancer. The material sequenced was blood, taken at baseline. The chain couples TRBV19 to TRBJ1-3; possible D gene TRBD1, 5 bases. The CDR3 DNA reads as TGTGCCAGTAGTATCCCGGGGACCGGAAACACCATATATTTT. Its protein product is CASSIPGTGNTIYF.